A single sample gave rise to the 24 T cell receptor beta chains below, sequenced in a study of preoperative IRX-2 immunotherapy in early breast cancer. Treatment noted: preoperative locoregional IRX-2 cytokine immunotherapy. Assay: immunoSEQ multiplex PCR; the TCRdb copy retains only in-frame clones and omits some. Counted here are over 60,000 clones, approximately 93% occurring once; the ten biggest clones make up roughly 1.5%. Collection took place from a patient treated with IRX-2 immunotherapy. These receptors all come from a human donor with breast cancer.

The chain couples TRBV15 to TRBJ1-6, with D hard to call. From germline, CDR1 is LNHNV and CDR2 YYDKDF (reference sequence). Trimming pared 0 bases from V and 7 bases from J, leaving 22 bases between. This CDR3 has 19 residues. The CDR3: CATSRDGAVLPSVNSPLHF. The CDR3 DNA sequence: TGTGCCACCAGCAGAGATGGCGCAGTCCTCCCTTCGGTAAATTCACCCCTCCACTTT.

This clone was detected once. This chain joins TRBV28 and TRBJ1-1, with a weak D call TRBD1 (6 bases). The V and J ends lost 3 bases and 8 bases respectively, with 16 bases between them. The CDR3 runs to 14 residues. The V gene's germline CDR1 is MDHEN and CDR2 SYDVKM. The CDR3 reads CASSLLGGAGEAFF. CDR3 nucleotide sequence: TGTGCCAGCAGTTTGCTAGGGGGAGCGGGGGAAGCTTTCTTT. The entire variable domain, with the rest obtained from reference TRBV28 and TRBJ1-1, is as follows: DVKVTQSSRYLVKRTGEKVFLECVQDMDHENMFWYRQDPGLGLRLIYFSYDVKMKEKGDIPEGYSVSREKKERFSLILESASTNQTSMYLCASSLLGGAGEAFFGQGTRLTVV.

This clone was recorded once. The rearrangement links TRBV19 to TRBJ1-3; D unresolved. CDR3 length equals 15 residues. Germline CDR1 reads LNHDA; CDR2 reads SQIVND (reference sequence). Trimming removed 5 bases at V and 1 base at J, with 12 bases between. Here the CDR3 reads CASSPGRESGNTIYF. The CDR3 nucleotides are TGTGCCAGTAGTCCTGGGAGGGAATCTGGAAACACCATATATTTT.

The chain joins TRBV13 to TRBJ2-3, with unresolved D. The CDR3 has 16 residues. Germline lookup yields CDR1 PRHDT and CDR2 FYEKMQ (reference sequence). V dropped 0 bases and J dropped 0 bases, with 10 bases sitting between them. CDR3 region: CASSLGRSSSTDTQYF. The DNA of the CDR3 is TGTGCCAGCAGCTTAGGAAGGAGCTCTAGCACAGATACGCAGTATTTT.

The CDR3 loop is CASSYYRGNNEQFF. The CDR3 DNA is TGTGCCAGCAGTTATTACAGGGGGAACAATGAGCAGTTCTTC. The chain recombines TRBV6-5 with TRBJ2-1; 8 positions match TRBD1. CDR1 is MNHEY, CDR2 SVGAGI, per germline. V was pared by 3 bases and J by 5 bases, with 3 bases of the junction left unmatched. The CDR3 extends over 14 amino acids.

The chain links TRBV7-2 to TRBJ1-5; TRBD1 is a possible D gene (6 bases). V lost 2 bases and J lost 5, with 13 bases in between. This CDR3 comprises 15 residues. Per the germline V gene, CDR1 is SGHTA and CDR2 is FQGNSA. CDR3: CASSLLVQGHQPQHF. CDR3 nucleotides: TGTGCCAGCAGCTTACTAGTCCAGGGGCATCAGCCCCAGCATTTT.

The chain recombines TRBV5-4 with TRBJ2-7; no definite D call. Trimming stripped 6 bases from V and 0 bases from J, with 10 bases between. The CDR3 covers 13 residues. Germline V CDR1 and CDR2: SGHNT, YYREEE (reference sequence). CDR3 sequence: CASTHDSSYEQYF. CDR3 sequence (DNA): TGTGCCAGCACCCACGACTCCTCCTACGAGCAGTACTTC. Variable domain in full (rest from reference TRBV5-4 and TRBJ2-7): ETGVTQSPTHLIKTRGQQVTLRCSSQSGHNTVSWYQQALGQGPQFIFQYYREEENGRGNFPPRFSGLQFPNYSSELNVNALELDDSALYLCASTHDSSYEQYFGPGTRLTVT.

The chain employs TRBV11-3 and TRBJ1-1; possibly TRBD1 for D (5 bases). With 1 base removed from V and 11 bases from J, the gap between germline ends came to 17 bases. The CDR3 runs to 14 residues. Germline CDR1 SGHNT, CDR2 YENEEA. The CDR3 loop is CASSLALQPGLAFF. The CDR3 DNA follows: TGTGCCAGCAGCTTAGCGCTGCAGCCAGGGTTGGCTTTCTTT.

The V and J genes are TRBV5-4 and TRBJ2-4; D call uncertain. The CDR3 loop spans 15 amino acids. V was shortened by 2 bases and J by 3 bases, with 12 bases between the two germline ends. Germline CDR1 is SGHNT and CDR2 is YYREEE (reference sequence). CDR3 in DNA: TGTGCCAGCAGCTTAAATCACGATGTCAAAAACATTCAGTACTTC. It specifies CASSLNHDVKNIQYF. Together with reference TRBV5-4 and TRBJ2-4, the CDR3 gives the full variable domain: ETGVTQSPTHLIKTRGQQVTLRCSSQSGHNTVSWYQQALGQGPQFIFQYYREEENGRGNFPPRFSGLQFPNYSSELNVNALELDDSALYLCASSLNHDVKNIQYFGAGTRLSVL.

J is TRBJ2-1 and V is TRBV5-1, with a tentative D call TRBD2 (6 bases). Germline V gives CDR1 SGHRS, CDR2 YFSETQ. Trimming took 0 bases from V and 8 from J, leaving 15 bases between them. The CDR3 totals 15 residues. CDR3 nucleotide sequence: TGCGCCAGCAGCTTGGTTAGGTCGACGGGGGATGAGCAGTTCTTC. The encoded protein is CASSLVRSTGDEQFF.

A few counts support this clone. The chain has TRBV28 and TRBJ1-6; D is possibly TRBD1 (6 bases). With 6 bases removed from V and 8 bases from J, the gap between germline ends came to 11 bases. Germline CDR1 reads MDHEN; CDR2 reads SYDVKM. The CDR3 covers 13 residues. The CDR3 region has the DNA TGTGCCAGCAGAGGGGGGGTGGATTCACCCCTCCACTTT. Protein sequence: CASRGGVDSPLHF.

The J gene is TRBJ1-2, the V gene TRBV6-1; no reliable D call. Germline lookup yields CDR1 MNHNS and CDR2 SASEGT. The V end was cut by 2 bases, the J end by 0 bases, with 10 bases between. The CDR3 is 15 amino acids. The CDR3 sequence: CASSESLGANYGYTF. CDR3 nucleotide sequence: TGTGCCAGCAGTGAAAGTTTGGGAGCTAACTATGGCTACACCTTC.

V and J are TRBV10-3 and TRBJ1-1, with a possible D match to TRBD1 (5 bases). Trimming shortened V by 1 base and J by 1 base, and 10 bases separated the two germline ends. The CDR3 has 15 amino acids. Looked up from germline, CDR1 is ENHRY and CDR2 is SYGVKD. CDR3 protein: CAISEYLGENTEAFF. CDR3 sequence (DNA): TGTGCCATCAGTGAGTATCTAGGGGAGAACACTGAAGCTTTCTTT.

The CDR3 nucleotides read TGTGCCAGCCTAACCCCGGGACAGCCGTTGACTCGCACAGATACGCAGTATTTT. Translation: CASLTPGQPLTRTDTQYF. The gene calls are TRBV18 and TRBJ2-3; 7 nucleotides align to TRBD1. J gave up 1 base and V 8 bases, and 18 bases lay outside the gene matches. CDR1 and CDR2 (germline): KGHSH, LQKENI. CDR3 size: 18 residues.

V and J are TRBV11-2 and TRBJ2-1, with TRBD2 as a possible D gene (6 bases). CDR1 SGHAT and CDR2 FQNNGV come from the germline V gene. This CDR3 has 18 amino acids. Trimming removed 3 bases at V and 3 bases at J, with 21 bases between. As DNA, the CDR3 is TGTGCCAGCAGCTTCCCTACCTTACGCACGGACTACTACAATGAGCAGTTCTTC. This sequence encodes CASSFPTLRTDYYNEQFF. Drawing the rest from reference TRBV11-2 and TRBJ2-1, the complete variable domain is EAGVAQSPRYKIIEKRQSVAFWCNPISGHATLYWYQQILGQGPKLLIQFQNNGVVDDSQLPKDRFSAERLKGVDSTLKIQPAKLEDSAVYLCASSFPTLRTDYYNEQFFGPGTRLTVL.

The genes are TRBV27 and TRBJ2-3; D is possibly TRBD1 (5 bases). The closer fit of TRBJ1-5 to the DNA end suggests the J call may be wrong. Germline-derived CDR1 and CDR2 are MNHEY and SMNVEV (reference sequence). The CDR3 totals 15 residues. The CDR3 reads CASSLTGTPGDTQHF. Here the CDR3 DNA reads TGTGCCAGCAGCCTGACGGGGACCCCGGGTGATACGCAGCATTTT.

The rearrangement links TRBV18 to TRBJ2-5; 7 bases align to TRBD1. Trimming cost V 2 bases and J 3 bases; bases outside gene matches: 0. This CDR3 spans 13 amino acids. Germline V CDR1 and CDR2: KGHSH, LQKENI. In nucleotides, the CDR3 is TGTGCCAGCTCACCAGGACAGGAAGAGACCCAGTACTTC. Its protein product is CASSPGQEETQYF.

The V call is TRBV18, the J call TRBJ2-3; 7 bases map to TRBD2. V was clipped by 5 bases and J by 5 bases; unmatched bases: 4. The CDR3 sequence is 13 residues long. CDR1 is KGHSH, CDR2 LQKENI, per germline. Here the CDR3 reads CASSGGSEDTQYF. The CDR3 coding sequence is TGTGCCAGCTCAGGCGGGAGTGAAGATACGCAGTATTTT.

This chain uses TRBV28 with TRBJ1-1; D remains unclear. The germline gives CDR1 MDHEN, CDR2 SYDVKM. V lost 3 bases and J 4 bases, leaving 9 bases between the germline ends. The CDR3 runs to 13 residues. The CDR3 reads CASSFGAGTEAFF. In nucleotides, the CDR3 is TGTGCCAGCAGTTTTGGCGCGGGCACTGAAGCTTTCTTT. The full variable domain, in which reference TRBV28 and TRBJ1-1 provide the parts outside the CDR3, is DVKVTQSSRYLVKRTGEKVFLECVQDMDHENMFWYRQDPGLGLRLIYFSYDVKMKEKGDIPEGYSVSREKKERFSLILESASTNQTSMYLCASSFGAGTEAFFGQGTRLTVV.

J is TRBJ2-1 and V is TRBV18; 7 bases match TRBD1. CDR3 size: 16 residues. Trimming cost V 3 bases and J 2 bases; bases outside gene matches: 7. Germline values: CDR1 KGHSH, CDR2 LQKENI. The CDR3 nucleotides are TGTGCCAGCTCACCGGCCGGGACAGTGGCCTACAATGAGCAGTTCTTC. Translated: CASSPAGTVAYNEQFF.

Details on this clone: Here the CDR3 omits its conserved ending phenylalanine or tryptophan, so a read error is the likely source. No DNA is shown, since the ends of the CDR3 on it are uncertain; the CDR3 is the one TCRdb lists. The V call is TRBV10-1, the J call TRBJ2-7; the table's D call, TRBD2, has no DNA check behind it. Germline lookup yields CDR1 WNHNN and CDR2 SYGVQD (reference sequence). Termini included, the CDR3 measures 12 amino acids. This chain's CDR3 is CASSESSVPVFL.

The chain joins TRBV4-3 to TRBJ2-3; D is uncertain. The ends were cut back, 4 bases at V and 5 bases at J, with 4 bases in the middle. CDR1 and CDR2 (germline): LGHNA, YSLEER. The CDR3 totals 11 residues. The CDR3 loop is CASSRGDTQYF. DNA for the CDR3: TGCGCCAGCAGCCGGGGAGATACGCAGTATTTT.

This clone is a singleton in its sample. The V call is TRBV5-1, the J call TRBJ2-3; perhaps TRBD2 as D (7 bases). CDR1 is SGHRS, CDR2 YFSETQ, per germline. CDR3 length: 15 residues. The V end lost 4 bases, the J end lost 2 bases, and 14 bases lay between the germline ends. In DNA form, the CDR3 reads TGCGCCAGCAGCCCGGCGGGGGCAATCACAGATACGCAGTATTTT. Its translation is CASSPAGAITDTQYF.

The chain uses TRBV5-5 and TRBJ2-7; no definite D call. From germline, CDR1 is SGHKS and CDR2 YYEKEE (reference sequence). The CDR3 consists of 13 residues. The V gene lost 3 bases and the J gene lost 1 base, with 8 bases spanning the gap. The CDR3 is CASSWLLSYEQYF. The CDR3 region has the DNA TGTGCCAGCAGCTGGCTTCTATCCTACGAGCAGTACTTC.